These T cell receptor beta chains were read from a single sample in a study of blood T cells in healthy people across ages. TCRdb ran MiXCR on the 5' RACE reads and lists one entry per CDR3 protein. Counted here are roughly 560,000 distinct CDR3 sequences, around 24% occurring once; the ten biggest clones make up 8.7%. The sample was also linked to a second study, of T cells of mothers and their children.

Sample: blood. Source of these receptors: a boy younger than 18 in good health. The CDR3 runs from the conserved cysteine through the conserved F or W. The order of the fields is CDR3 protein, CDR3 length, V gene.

CASSNWDSQETQYF | 14 | TRBV6-1
CASSQDGGTIYEQYF | 15 | TRBV4-3
CASSLFPSDTQYF | 13 | TRBV7-2
CSARDPGRTWETQYF | 15 | TRBV20-1
CASSQDRGLAGGDEQFF | 17 | TRBV3-1
CSARDRFSMVAGDQETQYF | 19 | TRBV20-1
CASSPSFGDRGLNEQFF | 17 | TRBV11-3
CASSLRTGGLAEAFF | 15 | TRBV28
CASSLRDFPYEQYF | 14 | TRBV5-5
CASSHQTGGYGYGYTF | 16 | TRBV7-3
CSVEQEDSYEQYF | 13 | TRBV29-1
CATSDPGTGENNEQFF | 16 | TRBV24-1
CASSLELAGAHLAIITDTQYF | 21 | TRBV11-2
CASSPGLPQYF | 11 | TRBV2
CASTGLAGGNEQFF | 14 | TRBV3-1
CASSYSRPAGVDEQYF | 16 | TRBV6-2/TRBV6-3
CASSLGLENDEQFF | 14 | TRBV5-1
CASSIGNSPLHF | 12 | TRBV19
CASSFSGYSDTQYF | 14 | TRBV27
CSVAQGSRNTEAFF | 14 | TRBV29-1
CASSVGRDYYGYTF | 14 | TRBV9
CASSPHSGTGYTF | 13 | TRBV28
CASSLEWTRGGYTF | 14 | TRBV11-2
CASSLLAGILTYEQYF | 16 | TRBV5-6
CASSLTGGGLLNEQFF | 16 | TRBV7-3
CATSQGQVGNTIYF | 14 | TRBV15
CASSQEDLGNTEAFF | 15 | TRBV4-3